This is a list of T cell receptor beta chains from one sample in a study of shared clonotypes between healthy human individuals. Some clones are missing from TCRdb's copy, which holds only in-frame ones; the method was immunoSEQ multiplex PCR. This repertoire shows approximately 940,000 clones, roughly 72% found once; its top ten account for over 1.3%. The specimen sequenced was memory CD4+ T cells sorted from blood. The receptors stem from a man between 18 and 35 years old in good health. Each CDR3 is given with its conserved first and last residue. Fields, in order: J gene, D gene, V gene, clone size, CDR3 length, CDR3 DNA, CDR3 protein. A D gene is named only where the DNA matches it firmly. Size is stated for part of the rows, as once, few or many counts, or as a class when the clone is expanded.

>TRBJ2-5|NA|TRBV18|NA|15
TGTGCCAGCTCACCCGACTCACACGGTGGAGAGACCCAGTACTTC
CASSPDSHGGETQYF
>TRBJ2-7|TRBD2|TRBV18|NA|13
TGTGCCAGCTCCGGACTAGCGGGAAACGAGCAGTACTTC
CASSGLAGNEQYF
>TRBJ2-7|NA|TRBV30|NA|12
TGTGCCTGGAGTGATACACACTACGAGCAGTACTTC
CAWSDTHYEQYF
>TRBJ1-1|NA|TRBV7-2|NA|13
TGTGCCAGCAGCTTATCAGGGGCAACTGAAGCTTTCTTT
CASSLSGATEAFF
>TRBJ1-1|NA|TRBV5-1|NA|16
TGCGCCAGCAGCTTGGAAGGGCCCTCTGGGGCGACTGAAGCTTTCTTT
CASSLEGPSGATEAFF
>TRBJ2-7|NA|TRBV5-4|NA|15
TGTGCCAGCAGTTCCGGACAGCCAGCAACAGGAGAGCAGTACTTC
CASSSGQPATGEQYF
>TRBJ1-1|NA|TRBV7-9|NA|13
TGTGCCAGCAGCCGACAGATCAACACTGAAGCTTTCTTT
CASSRQINTEAFF
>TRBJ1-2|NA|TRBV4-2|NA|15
TGTGCCAGCAGCCAAGAGCTGGAGGGGCGAGGTGGCTACACCTTC
CASSQELEGRGGYTF
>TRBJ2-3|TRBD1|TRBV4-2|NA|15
TGTGCCAGCAGCCCCCGGACAGGGAAGGAGGATACGCAGTATTTT
CASSPRTGKEDTQYF
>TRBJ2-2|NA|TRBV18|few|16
TGTGCCAGCTCACCACCGGTTGGGGCCAATACTAGGGAGCTGTTTTTT
CASSPPVGANTRELFF
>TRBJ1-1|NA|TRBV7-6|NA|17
TGTGCCAGCAGCTTAGTAGAGGGCGGGTCGATGAACACTGAAGCTTTCTTT
CASSLVEGGSMNTEAFF
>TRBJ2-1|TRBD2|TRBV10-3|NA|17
TGTGCCATCAGTGATAGAGGAGGCGGGGGGCCGTCCGATGAGCAGTTCTTC
CAISDRGGGGPSDEQFF
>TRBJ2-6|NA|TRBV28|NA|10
TGTGCCAGCGGATACAGGCTACTGACTTTC
CASGYRLLTF
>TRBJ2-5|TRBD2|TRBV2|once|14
TGTGCCAGCGGGAGGGCTCTTCATGGGGAGACCCAGTACTTC
CASGRALHGETQYF
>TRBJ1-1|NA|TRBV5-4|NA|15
TGTGCCAGCAGCTCCCCTCGGGAGGGGGGAACTGAAGCTTTCTTT
CASSSPREGGTEAFF
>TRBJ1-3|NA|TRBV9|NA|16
TGTGCCAGCAGCGTCGTAACAGGGAGGGCTGGAAACACCATATATTTT
CASSVVTGRAGNTIYF
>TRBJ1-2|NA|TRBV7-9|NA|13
TGTGCCAGCAGCTTAGATGTCCAGTATGGCTACACCTTC
CASSLDVQYGYTF
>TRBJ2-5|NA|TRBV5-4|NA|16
TGTGCCAGCAGCTTGGTTCCCACAGGAGGACAAGAGACCCAGTACTTC
CASSLVPTGGQETQYF
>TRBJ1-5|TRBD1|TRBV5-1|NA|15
TGCGCCAGCAGCTTGGATGGACAGGAAGTTCAGCCCCAGCATTTT
CASSLDGQEVQPQHF
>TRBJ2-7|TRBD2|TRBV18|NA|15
TGTGCCAGCTCACCAATGGGACTAGCGGGAAACGAGCAGTACTTC
CASSPMGLAGNEQYF
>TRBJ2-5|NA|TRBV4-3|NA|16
TGCGCCAGCAGCCAAGATCCCGACACATCGAGGGGGACCCAGTACTTC
CASSQDPDTSRGTQYF
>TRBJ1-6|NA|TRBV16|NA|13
TGTGCCAGCAGCCCCCAGAACAATTCACCCCTCCACTTT
CASSPQNNSPLHF
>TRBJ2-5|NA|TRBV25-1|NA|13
TGTGCCAGCAGTGAAGTAGGGGCTCGGACCCAGTACTTC
CASSEVGARTQYF
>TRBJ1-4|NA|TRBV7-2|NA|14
TGTGCCAGCAGCTTTGGGGGCTCGAATGAAAAACTGTTTTTT
CASSFGGSNEKLFF
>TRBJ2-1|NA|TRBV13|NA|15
TGTGCCAGCAGCCCTGGAGGGGTAGCGTTTGATGAGCAGTTCTTC
CASSPGGVAFDEQFF
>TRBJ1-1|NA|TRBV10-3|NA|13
TGTGCCATCAGTGAGATTAAAAACACTGAAGCTTTCTTT
CAISEIKNTEAFF
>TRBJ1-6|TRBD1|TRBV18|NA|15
TGTGCCAGCTCACAACTCAGGGGGCCAAATTCACCCCTCCACTTT
CASSQLRGPNSPLHF
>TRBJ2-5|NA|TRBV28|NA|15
TGTGCCAGCAGGTCCTGGTCGGGGACCGTGGAGACCCAGTACTTC
CASRSWSGTVETQYF
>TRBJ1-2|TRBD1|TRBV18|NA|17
TGTGCCAGCTCACCACAGGGGACAGGGAATGTTAACTATGGCTACACCTTC
CASSPQGTGNVNYGYTF
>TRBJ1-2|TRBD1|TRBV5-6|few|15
TGTGCCAGCAGCTTGGCCGGGACAGGGACCTATGGCTACACCTTC
CASSLAGTGTYGYTF
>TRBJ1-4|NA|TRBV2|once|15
TGTGCCAGCAGTGAAGGAACAGGTTCCGGTGAAAAACTGTTTTTT
CASSEGTGSGEKLFF
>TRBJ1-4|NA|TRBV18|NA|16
TGTGCCAGCTCACCACCTGCGACAGGCGGGAATGAAAAACTGTTTTTT
CASSPPATGGNEKLFF
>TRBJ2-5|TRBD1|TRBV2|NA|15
TGTGCCAGCAGTGAAGGGACAGGGATTCAAGAGACCCAGTACTTC
CASSEGTGIQETQYF
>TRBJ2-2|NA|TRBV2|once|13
TGTGCCAGCACCCCTCCTAACACCGGGGAGCTGTTTTTT
CASTPPNTGELFF
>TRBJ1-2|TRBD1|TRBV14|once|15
TGTGCCAGCAGTCCCCCGGGACAGGGGGTGAGGGGCTACACCTTC
CASSPPGQGVRGYTF
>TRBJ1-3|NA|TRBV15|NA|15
TGTGCCACCAGCAGAGAAGGGGGAGGCGGAAACACCATATATTTT
CATSREGGGGNTIYF
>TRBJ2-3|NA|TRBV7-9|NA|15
TGTGCCAGCAGCTCAACCCTTCGGAGCACAGATACGCAGTATTTT
CASSSTLRSTDTQYF
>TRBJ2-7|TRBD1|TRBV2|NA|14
TGTGCCAGCAGTGTTGGACAGGGGGCACACGAGCAGTACTTC
CASSVGQGAHEQYF
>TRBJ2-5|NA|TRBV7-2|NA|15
TGTGCCAGCAGCCCTATACCGGGCCGACAAGAGACCCAGTACTTC
CASSPIPGRQETQYF
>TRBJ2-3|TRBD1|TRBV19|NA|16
TGTGCCAGTAGTATAAGGTCGGACAGGGCCTTGGATACGCAGTATTTT
CASSIRSDRALDTQYF
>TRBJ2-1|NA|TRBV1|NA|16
TGCACCAGCAGCCAAGGACTAGCGGTGCTCTACAATGAGCAGTTCTTC
CTSSQGLAVLYNEQFF
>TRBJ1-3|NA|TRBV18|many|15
TGTGCCAGCTCACCAGGCATCCCCTCTGGAAACACCATATATTTT
CASSPGIPSGNTIYF
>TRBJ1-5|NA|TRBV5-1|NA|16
TGCGCCAGCAGCTTGGACGGTGACCTGGGAAATCAGCCCCAGCATTTT
CASSLDGDLGNQPQHF